The rows below give T cell receptor beta chains drawn from one sample of a study of blood T cell repertoires in COVID-19. Assay used: immunoSEQ multiplex PCR; TCRdb lists only in-frame clones, some missing. The sample shows 60,000 to 75,000 clones, about 75% of them seen only once. The sample comprised peripheral blood. Source of these receptors: a woman of 80 years or more with acute or convalescent COVID-19. The CDR3 runs from the conserved cysteine through the conserved F or W. The order of the fields is J gene, clone size, V gene, D gene, CDR3 protein, CDR3 DNA. The D gene is left open where the match is weak. Expanded clones are given a class, and other clones once, few, many or no size at all.

J: TRBJ2-7; size: few; V: TRBV7-2; D: NA; CDR3: CASSLADYSYEQYF; DNA: TGTGCCAGCAGCTTAGCGGACTACTCCTACGAGCAGTACTTC
J: TRBJ1-5; size: NA; V: TRBV10-2; D: NA; CDR3: CASSEVGNQPQHF; DNA: TGCGCCAGCAGTGAGGTCGGCAATCAGCCCCAGCATTTT
J: TRBJ2-5; size: NA; V: TRBV6-5; D: TRBD1; CDR3: CASSPSQGYQETQYF; DNA: TGTGCCAGCAGTCCCTCACAGGGGTACCAAGAGACCCAGTACTTC
J: TRBJ2-1; size: NA; V: TRBV27; D: NA; CDR3: CASRSSYNEQFF; DNA: TGTGCCAGCAGATCCAGCTACAATGAGCAGTTCTTC
J: TRBJ1-4; size: few; V: TRBV7-9; D: TRBD1; CDR3: CASSMDRGREKLFF; DNA: TGTGCCAGCAGTATGGACAGGGGTCGGGAAAAACTGTTTTTT
J: TRBJ1-2; size: NA; V: TRBV6-2/TRBV6-3; D: NA; CDR3: CASSYPVGDLGILDGYTF; DNA: TGTGCCAGCAGTTACCCGGTCGGGGACTTGGGCATTCTGGATGGCTACACCTTC
J: TRBJ2-3; size: NA; V: TRBV6-5; D: TRBD1; CDR3: CASGMTGGGTDTQYF; DNA: TGTGCCAGCGGAATGACAGGGGGGGGCACAGATACGCAGTATTTT
J: TRBJ2-5; size: NA; V: TRBV11-2; D: NA; CDR3: CASSSEAQETQYF; DNA: TGTGCCAGCAGCTCAGAGGCCCAAGAGACCCAGTACTTC
J: TRBJ1-5; size: NA; V: TRBV18; D: TRBD1; CDR3: CASSPGQGHQPQHF; DNA: TGTGCCAGCTCACCGGGACAGGGGCATCAGCCCCAGCATTTT
J: TRBJ2-2; size: NA; V: TRBV11-2; D: NA; CDR3: CASSWLAGNTGELFF; DNA: TGTGCCAGCAGCTGGCTCGCGGGGAACACCGGGGAGCTGTTTTTT
J: TRBJ2-1; size: NA; V: TRBV4-2; D: TRBD2; CDR3: CASSQGTSGSSEQFF; DNA: TGTGCCAGCAGCCAAGGGACTAGCGGGAGTTCTGAGCAGTTCTTC
J: TRBJ1-5; size: few; V: TRBV2; D: NA; CDR3: CASGRESNQPQHF; DNA: TGTGCCTCCGGGAGGGAGAGCAATCAGCCCCAGCATTTT
J: TRBJ1-1; size: NA; V: TRBV3-1/TRBV3-2; D: TRBD1; CDR3: CASRSGQGSEAFF; DNA: TGTGCCAGCAGATCAGGACAGGGAAGTGAAGCTTTCTTT
J: TRBJ2-7; size: NA; V: TRBV4-1; D: NA; CDR3: CASSWRDGISYEQYF; DNA: TGCGCCAGCAGCTGGCGGGACGGGATCTCCTACGAGCAGTACTTC